A single sample is the source of the 27 T cell receptor beta chains below, sequenced in a study of blood T cells in healthy people across ages. A J-beta primer mix and a sample-barcoded 5' primer were used in a second PCR of roughly 6 to 12 cycles. TCRdb processed the 5' RACE reads anew with MiXCR; each CDR3 protein has one entry. The table includes 920,000 or so distinct CDR3 sequences, more than 35% detected once. Sequenced material: blood. The receptor set was obtained from a woman aged 60-70 years in good health.

This clonotype occurred a few times. V is TRBV10-1 and J is TRBJ2-3; TRBD2 aligns across 9 bases. The CDR3 is made up of 15 amino acids. The germline gives CDR1 WNHNN, CDR2 SYGVQD (reference sequence). With 7 bases clipped from V and 3 bases from J, the junction kept 8 bases outside the gene matches. The CDR3 sequence: CASIRLAEQTDTQYF. The CDR3 DNA is TGCGCCAGCATTAGACTAGCGGAACAAACAGATACGCAGTATTTT.

The chain links TRBV18 to TRBJ1-4, with D maybe TRBD1 (6 bases). CDR1 and CDR2 (germline): KGHSH, LQKENI. Trimming removed 3 bases at V and 5 bases at J, with 10 bases between. The CDR3 length is 14 residues. DNA for the CDR3: TGTGCCAGCTCACCCTTCGACAGGAATGAAAAACTGTTTTTT. This translates into CASSPFDRNEKLFF.

CDR3 sequence reads: CASSSPSQGQAYEQYF. DNA for the CDR3: TGTGCCAGCAGCTCACCCTCACAGGGGCAGGCCTACGAGCAGTACTTC. The genes are TRBV7-9 and TRBJ2-7; the match to TRBD1 covers 7 bases. CDR1 is SEHNR and CDR2 is FQNEAQ in the germline V gene (reference sequence). The J segment lost 2 bases and the V segment lost 4 bases, leaving 11 bases of the junction unmatched. The CDR3 loop spans 16 amino acids.

This chain links TRBV12-3 or TRBV12-4 with TRBJ2-2; 7 bases map to TRBD1. This CDR3 is built from 16 residues. Trimming removed 0 bases from V and 3 bases from J; junction bases left unmatched: 4. The CDR3: CASSLARDRDTGELFF. In DNA, the CDR3 is TGTGCCAGCAGTTTAGCCCGGGACAGAGACACCGGGGAGCTGTTTTTT.

This clonotype was observed a few times. The rearrangement joins TRBV6-5 to TRBJ2-7; TRBD1 matches at 7 bases. The J segment lost 0 bases and the V segment lost 8 bases, leaving 7 bases of the junction unmatched. The germline V gene has CDR1 MNHEY and CDR2 SVGAGI. The CDR3 is 14 residues long. CDR3 DNA: TGTGCCAGCGGTCCGGGACAGCGCTCCTACGAGCAGTACTTC. The encoded protein is CASGPGQRSYEQYF.

This clonotype was seen more than once but under ten times. This sequence joins TRBV2 and TRBJ1-2; D not resolved. Germline loops: CDR1 SNHLY, CDR2 FYNNEI. CDR3 length: 11 residues. Trimming took 6 bases from V and 4 from J, leaving 6 bases between them. CDR3 amino acids: CASRSAYGYTF. The DNA for the CDR3 is TGTGCCAGCAGGTCCGCCTATGGCTACACCTTC.

This chain uses TRBV7-9 with TRBJ2-7; 8 bases fit TRBD2. CDR1 SEHNR and CDR2 FQNEAQ come from the germline V gene (reference sequence). Losses at the gene ends were 1 base for V and 2 bases for J; bases not matched to a gene: 7. This CDR3 is 16 amino acids long. CDR3 sequence reads: CASSLGLAGGPYEQYF. CDR3 sequence (DNA): TGTGCCAGCAGCTTAGGTCTCGCGGGGGGACCCTACGAGCAGTACTTC.

This clonotype was seen a handful of times. The rearrangement links TRBV20-1 to TRBJ2-1; the match to TRBD2 covers 10 bases. V shed 5 bases, J shed 2 bases, and the junction held 9 bases outside the gene matches. This CDR3 region has 16 residues. Germline values: CDR1 DFQATT, CDR2 SNEGSKA (reference sequence). CDR3 DNA sequence: TGCAGTGCTGTAGCGGGAGGAACCGGGGCCTACAATGAGCAGTTCTTC. As protein: CSAVAGGTGAYNEQFF.

This clonotype has a handful of counts. DNA for the CDR3: TGTGCCAGCAGTGCGGACCGACGTAACGACAATGAGCAGTTCTTC. Encoded protein: CASSADRRNDNEQFF. The chain carries TRBV28 and TRBJ2-1; D remains unclear. Germline loops: CDR1 MDHEN, CDR2 SYDVKM. This CDR3 is 15 amino acids long. V lost 5 bases to trimming and J lost 5 bases, with 16 bases between them.

This clonotype was counted between two and nine times. This chain connects TRBV2 to TRBJ2-1, with D perhaps TRBD1 (5 bases). Trimming took off 11 bases at V and 1 base at J, with 18 bases between the two ends. The CDR3 totals 15 residues. The germline V gene has CDR1 SNHLY and CDR2 FYNNEI. The CDR3 reads CAAAGPGRSYNEQFF. The CDR3 DNA sequence: TGTGCCGCTGCCGGACCAGGGCGGTCCTACAATGAGCAGTTCTTC. Based on the CDR3 plus reference TRBV2 and TRBJ2-1, the full variable domain is EPEVTQTPSHQVTQMGQEVILRCVPISNHLYFYWYRQILGQKVEFLVSFYNNEISEKSEIFDDQFSVERPDGSNFTLKIRSTKLEDSAMYFCAAAGPGRSYNEQFFGPGTRLTVL.

This sequence joins TRBV2 and TRBJ2-7, with TRBD2 identical over 11 bases. V was clipped by 5 bases and J by 1 base; unmatched bases: 10. CDR3 length: 17 residues. Germline V lookup: CDR1 SNHLY, CDR2 FYNNEI. The CDR3 is CASSPPTSGSGSYEQYF. CDR3 DNA sequence: TGTGCCAGCAGTCCGCCTACTAGCGGGAGTGGGTCCTACGAGCAGTACTTC.

This clonotype has just a few counts. J is TRBJ2-7 and V is TRBV2; D unclear. The ends were cut back, 3 bases at V and 6 bases at J, with 9 bases in the middle. This CDR3 spans 12 amino acids. Looked up from germline, CDR1 is SNHLY and CDR2 is FYNNEI. Here the CDR3 reads CASSDSDLEQYF. The CDR3 DNA reads TGTGCCAGCAGTGACAGTGATCTCGAGCAGTACTTC.

For this clonotype: An end of the junction does not agree with germline; a read error may underlie this. The chain employs TRBV6-1 and TRBJ2-7; possibly TRBD2 for D (5 bases). Looked up from germline, CDR1 is MNHNS and CDR2 is SASEGT. CDR3 length: 17 residues. The CDR3 bases are TGCGCCAGCAGTGATATACGGAGCGAGCGCGGGCTCGAGGAGCAGTACTTC. Its translation: CASSDIRSERGLEEQYF.

The chain couples TRBV3-1 to TRBJ2-3, with 8 bases matching TRBD2. This CDR3 is 18 amino acids long. Germline lookup yields CDR1 LGHDT and CDR2 YNNKEL (reference sequence). The J segment lost 3 bases and the V segment lost 0 bases, leaving 11 bases of the junction unmatched. The CDR3: CASSQEMRAGVGTDTQYF. The CDR3 DNA follows: TGTGCCAGCAGCCAAGAGATGAGAGCGGGAGTTGGTACAGATACGCAGTATTTT.

This sequence joins TRBV28 and TRBJ1-1; a weak D match, TRBD1 (5 bases). The length of the CDR3 is 14 residues. Germline-derived CDR1 and CDR2 are MDHEN and SYDVKM. V was pared by 6 bases and J by 2 bases, with 13 bases between. The CDR3 sequence is CASRGRGGNTEAFF. The CDR3 DNA is TGTGCCAGCAGGGGACGGGGTGGAAACACTGAAGCTTTCTTT.

The chain is built from TRBV6-5 and TRBJ2-7; TRBD1 agrees at 7 bases. Germline CDR1 MNHEY, CDR2 SVGAGI. The CDR3 has 12 residues. Germline trimming cut 2 bases from V and 5 bases from J; bases unmatched to any gene: 0. The CDR3 DNA sequence: TGTGCCAGCAGTTACACAGGGGACGAGCAGTACTTC. This encodes CASSYTGDEQYF.

The chain employs TRBV11-2 and TRBJ2-7; 7 bases line up with TRBD1. Germline lookup yields CDR1 SGHAT and CDR2 FQNNGV. This CDR3 spans 15 amino acids. V lost 3 bases and J lost 2; bases outside the gene matches: 7. The CDR3 region is CASSFPGGYTYEQYF. The CDR3 DNA reads TGTGCCAGCAGCTTCCCAGGGGGTTACACCTACGAGCAGTACTTC. The whole variable domain, filled in from reference TRBV11-2 and TRBJ2-7, reads EAGVAQSPRYKIIEKRQSVAFWCNPISGHATLYWYQQILGQGPKLLIQFQNNGVVDDSQLPKDRFSAERLKGVDSTLKIQPAKLEDSAVYLCASSFPGGYTYEQYFGPGTRLTVT.

This sequence joins TRBV28 and TRBJ2-7; TRBD1 might be the D (6 bases). Trimming pared 6 bases from V and 0 bases from J, leaving 21 bases between. Germline V gives CDR1 MDHEN, CDR2 SYDVKM. This CDR3 region has 17 residues. The CDR3 is CASSSRQAGTSSYEQYF. CDR3 in DNA: TGTGCCAGCAGCAGTCGACAGGCCGGGACCAGCTCCTACGAGCAGTACTTC.

There are a few counts of this clonotype. The rearrangement uses TRBV20-1 and TRBJ2-1; D is uncertain. The CDR3 length is 14 residues. Between the trimmed V and J ends, which lost 3 bases and 0 bases, there was a span of 9 bases. Germline CDR1 and CDR2: DFQATT and SNEGSKA (reference sequence). CDR3 protein: CSASSQSSYNEQFF. In nucleotides, the CDR3 is TGCAGTGCTAGTAGCCAAAGCTCCTACAATGAGCAGTTCTTC.

V usage is TRBV4-2 and J usage is TRBJ2-1; the match to TRBD2 covers 8 bases. This CDR3 spans 17 amino acids. V gave up 0 bases and J gave up 10 bases; unmatched junction bases: 14. The germline gives CDR1 LGHNA, CDR2 YNFKEQ. CDR3 residues: CASSQEARGGPPYEQFF. The CDR3, as DNA: TGTGCCAGCAGCCAAGAAGCCCGGGGGGGCCCCCCGTACGAGCAGTTCTTC.

In its sample, this clonotype was seen a few times. This chain connects TRBV5-6 to TRBJ2-5; 11 nucleotides agree with TRBD1. This CDR3 is built from 14 residues. Looked up from germline, CDR1 is SGHDT and CDR2 is YYEEEE. Trimming removed 4 bases from V and 5 bases from J; junction bases left unmatched: 4. The CDR3 sequence: CASSVDRGQETQYF. The CDR3 bases are TGTGCCAGCAGCGTGGACAGGGGGCAGGAGACCCAGTACTTC.

V and J are TRBV6-1 and TRBJ2-7; possible D gene TRBD1, 6 bases. V was shortened by 3 bases and J by 3 bases, with 12 bases between the two germline ends. The germline V gene has CDR1 MNHNS and CDR2 SASEGT. CDR3 length: 14 amino acids. CDR3 sequence reads: CASSEGRGYYEQYF. The DNA of the CDR3 is TGTGCCAGCAGTGAGGGCAGGGGATACTACGAGCAGTACTTC.

V usage is TRBV4-2 and J usage is TRBJ2-3, with 7 bases aligning to TRBD2. Germline-derived CDR1 and CDR2 are LGHNA and YNFKEQ. The CDR3 length is 17 residues. J gave up 3 bases and V 0 bases, and 9 bases lay outside the gene matches. CDR3 DNA: TGTGCCAGCAGCCAAGATTTGGCGGGAGTAGGTACAGATACGCAGTATTTT. It is translated as CASSQDLAGVGTDTQYF.

A remark on this clonotype: At one of its ends the junction is not consistent with the germline gene, which may arise from a read error. The chain uses TRBV27 and TRBJ2-5; D uncertain. This CDR3 region has 14 residues. Germline assignment: CDR1 MNHEY and CDR2 SMNVEV (reference sequence). The CDR3 DNA is TGTGCCAGCAGTTTATATGGGTACCAAGAGACCCTGTACTTC. Residues: CASSLYGYQETLYF.

The chain couples TRBV11-2 to TRBJ2-7; 8 bases match TRBD1. From germline, CDR1 is SGHAT and CDR2 FQNNGV. The CDR3 contains 14 residues. V lost 6 bases, J lost 3 bases, and 7 bases stayed unmatched. The CDR3, as DNA: TGTGCCAGCAGTTATTGCACAGGGGGCTACGAGCAGTACTTC. Protein product: CASSYCTGGYEQYF. Full variable domain (rest looked up from reference TRBV11-2 and TRBJ2-7): EAGVAQSPRYKIIEKRQSVAFWCNPISGHATLYWYQQILGQGPKLLIQFQNNGVVDDSQLPKDRFSAERLKGVDSTLKIQPAKLEDSAVYLCASSYCTGGYEQYFGPGTRLTVT.

The chain has TRBV20-1 and TRBJ2-1; 7 bases line up with TRBD2. The J call may be mistaken, given a closer DNA end match to TRBJ2-7. Germline CDR1 and CDR2: DFQATT and SNEGSKA (reference sequence). CDR3 length: 13 residues. In DNA, the CDR3 is TGCAGTGCTAGCCCCACACTAGCGAATGAGCAGTACTTC. As protein: CSASPTLANEQYF.

The chain is built from TRBV11-2 and TRBJ2-4; 12 bases agree with TRBD2. The last part of the DNA fits TRBJ2-7 better; the J call may be wrong. This CDR3 contains 19 residues. Germline CDR1 SGHAT, CDR2 FQNNGV. The CDR3 bases are TGTGCCAGCAGCCCAGGGAGCCGGGATTGGACTAGCGGGACCTACGAGCAGTACTTC. Translating it yields CASSPGSRDWTSGTYEQYF.